This TCR beta chain was recovered during a study of spatial heterogeneity in lung cancer. Time point described: sample taken at primary tumor resection. Unsorted whole RNA from tumor, nontumor lung or frozen PBMC underwent sequencing. Germline assignment: CDR1 MRHNA and CDR2 SNTAGT. Trimming cost V 7 bases and J 7 bases, with 14 bases left between them. This CDR3 is built from 14 residues. This clonotype was picked up many times. The study tagged each TCR cDNA molecule with a unique molecular identifier. TCRdb used MiXCR to reprocess the 5' RACE reads, holding one entry per CDR3 protein. In the table there are 15,000 or so distinct CDR3 sequences, about 15% of which are singletons.

This TCR was sampled from a male donor with early-stage non-small cell lung cancer. Here the sequenced sample was PBMCs, taken at surgery. The genes are TRBV6-4 and TRBJ1-6; D remains ambiguous. CDR3 loop: CASTPSPGNSPLHF. CDR3 DNA sequence: TGTGCCAGCACCCCGTCCCCGGGCAATTCACCCCTCCACTTT.